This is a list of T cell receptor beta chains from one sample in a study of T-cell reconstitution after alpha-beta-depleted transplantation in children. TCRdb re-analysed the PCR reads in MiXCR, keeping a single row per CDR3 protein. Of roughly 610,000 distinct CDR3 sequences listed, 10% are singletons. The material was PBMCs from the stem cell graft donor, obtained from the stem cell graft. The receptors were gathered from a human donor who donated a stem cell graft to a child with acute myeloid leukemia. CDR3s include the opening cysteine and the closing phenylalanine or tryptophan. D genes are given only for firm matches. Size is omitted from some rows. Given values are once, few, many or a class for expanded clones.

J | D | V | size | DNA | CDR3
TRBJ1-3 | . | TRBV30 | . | TGTGCCTCGACGACGACCCCAATGGGAAACACCATATATTTT | CASTTTPMGNTIYF
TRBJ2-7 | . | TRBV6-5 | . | TGTGCCAGCAGTTACAATGTCAAAGCGGGCAACTGGGAGCAGTACTTC | CASSYNVKAGNWEQYF
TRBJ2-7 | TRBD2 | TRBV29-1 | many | TGCAGCGTTTCTCGGGGGACTAACTACGAGCAGTACTTC | CSVSRGTNYEQYF
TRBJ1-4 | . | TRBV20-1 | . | TGCAGTGCTAGAAGGATAGGGGCCGATGAAAAACTGTTTTTT | CSARRIGADEKLFF
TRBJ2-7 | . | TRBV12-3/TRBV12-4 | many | TGTGCCAGCAGTTTGGGAGGGGGCCAGTACGAGCAGTACTTC | CASSLGGGQYEQYF
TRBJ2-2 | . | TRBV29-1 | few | TGCAGCGTTGATAATCGGGGCACCGGGGAGCTGTTTTTT | CSVDNRGTGELFF
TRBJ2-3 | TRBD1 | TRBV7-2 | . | TGTGCCAGCAGCTTAGTCCCGACAGGGAACCCTCCAGATACGCAGTATTTT | CASSLVPTGNPPDTQYF
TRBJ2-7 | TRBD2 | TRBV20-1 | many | TGCAGTGCTAATAGCGGGAGGGCCTACGAGCAGTACTTC | CSANSGRAYEQYF
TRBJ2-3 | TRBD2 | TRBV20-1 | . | TGCAGCTTTTCGGGACTAGGGCGGGAGGGCACGGATACGCAGTATTTT | CSFSGLGREGTDTQYF
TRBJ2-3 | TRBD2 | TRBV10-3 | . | TGTGCCATCAGTGAGCCTAGCGGATACACAGATACGCAGTATTTT | CAISEPSGYTDTQYF
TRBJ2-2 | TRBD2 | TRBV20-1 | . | TGCTGTGCTAGAGATCTGGGACTACGGAGCGGGGAGCTGTTTTTT | CCARDLGLRSGELFF
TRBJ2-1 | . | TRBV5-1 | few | TGCGCCAGCAGCTTGGCCGCAGGGGAGAATGAGCAGTTCTTC | CASSLAAGENEQFF
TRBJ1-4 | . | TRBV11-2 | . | TGTGCCAGCAGCTTAGGGGACTTGGGGTCCGGGGAAAAACTGTTTTTT | CASSLGDLGSGEKLFF
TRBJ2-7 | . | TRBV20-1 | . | TGCAGTGCTAGAGAGGGACCCGGGCAGTACTTC | CSAREGPGQYF
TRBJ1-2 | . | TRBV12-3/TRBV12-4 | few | TGTGCCAGCAGACCACAGACCCCTGGCTACACCTTC | CASRPQTPGYTF
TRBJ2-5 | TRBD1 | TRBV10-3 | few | TGTGCCATCAGTGCCGGACAGGGGGGAAAGACCCAGTACTTC | CAISAGQGGKTQYF
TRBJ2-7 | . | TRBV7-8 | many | TGTGCCAGCAGCTTAGCAGGGGATTCCATCTACGAGCAGTACTTC | CASSLAGDSIYEQYF
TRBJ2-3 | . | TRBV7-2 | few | TGTGCCAGCAGCTTAGTGGGAGGCCGGGCAGATACGCAGTATTTT | CASSLVGGRADTQYF
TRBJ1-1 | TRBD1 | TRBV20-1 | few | TGCAGTGCTAGAGGACAGGGGGCTGGGAGGATGGCTGAAGCTTTCTTT | CSARGQGAGRMAEAFF
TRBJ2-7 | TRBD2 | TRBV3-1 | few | TGTGCCAGCACTTCAGCGGGAGGACCCGCCGAGCAGTACTTC | CASTSAGGPAEQYF
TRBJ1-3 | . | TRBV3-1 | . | TGTGCCACCGAGGCGAGGACAGAGGATGAGGGAAACACCATATATTTT | CATEARTEDEGNTIYF
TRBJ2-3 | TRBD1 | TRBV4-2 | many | TGTGCCAGCAGCCAAGACGGACAGGAGGAAGATACGCAGTATTTT | CASSQDGQEEDTQYF
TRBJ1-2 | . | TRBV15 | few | TGTGCCACCAGCAGGGATCGGACGCAGGCAGGGGGCTACACCTTC | CATSRDRTQAGGYTF
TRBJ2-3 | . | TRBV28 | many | TGTGCCAGCAGTTCCGCCCAGCGTACGCAGTATTTT | CASSSAQRTQYF
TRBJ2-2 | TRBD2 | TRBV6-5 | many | TGTGCCAGCAGTTACGTCGGCGGGAGGGCTCCGGTCACCGGGGAGCTGTTTTTT | CASSYVGGRAPVTGELFF
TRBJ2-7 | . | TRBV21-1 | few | TGTGCTCCTATCCGGGGTCCCTACGAGCAGTACTTC | CAPIRGPYEQYF
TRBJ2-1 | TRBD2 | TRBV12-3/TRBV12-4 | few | TGTGCCAGCAGTCCAACCCGGGTGACTAGCGGATACAATGAGCAGTTCTTC | CASSPTRVTSGYNEQFF
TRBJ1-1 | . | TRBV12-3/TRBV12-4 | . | TGTGCCAGCAGTTTCAACATTCTTAACACTGAAGCTTTCTTT | CASSFNILNTEAFF
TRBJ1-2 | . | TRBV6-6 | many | TGTGCCAGCAGGTTCGCTGGCTACACCTTC | CASRFAGYTF
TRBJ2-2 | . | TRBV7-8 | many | TGTGCCAGCAGCCCGGTCAGCTTTACCGGGGAGCTGTTTTTT | CASSPVSFTGELFF
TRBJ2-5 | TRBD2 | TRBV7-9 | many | TGTGCCAGCAGCTTCCCCTCGGGACTAGGGTACCAAGAGACCCAGTACTTC | CASSFPSGLGYQETQYF
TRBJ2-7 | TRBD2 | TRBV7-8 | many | TGTGCCAGCAGCTTAACCGGACTAGCATGGGCTACGACGGGCTCCTACGAGCAGTACTTC | CASSLTGLAWATTGSYEQYF
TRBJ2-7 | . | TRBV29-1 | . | TGCAGCGCTGGGGACGGATTCTACGAGCAGTACTTC | CSAGDGFYEQYF
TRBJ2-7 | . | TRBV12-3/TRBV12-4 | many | TGTGCCAGCAGTCCTCAGACAGGCGGAACCTACGAGCAGTACTTC | CASSPQTGGTYEQYF
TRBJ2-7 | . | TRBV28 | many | TGTGCCAGCACACGGGGTGGGTCCTACGAGCAGTACTTC | CASTRGGSYEQYF
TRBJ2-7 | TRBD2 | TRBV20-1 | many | TGCAGTGCTAGAGATACCGCTAGCGGGCCCTACGAGCAGTACTTC | CSARDTASGPYEQYF
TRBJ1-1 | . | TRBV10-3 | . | TGTGCCATCAGTGGGTGGGACGAAGGTGAAGCTTTCTTT | CAISGWDEGEAFF
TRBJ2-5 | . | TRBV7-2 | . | TGTGCCAGCAGCCTCCAGTTGGTGGAGACCCAGTACTTC | CASSLQLVETQYF
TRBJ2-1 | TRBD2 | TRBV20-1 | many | TGCAGTGCAACGAGACTAGCCTCCTACAATGAGCAGTTCTTC | CSATRLASYNEQFF
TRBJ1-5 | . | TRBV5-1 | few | TGCGCCAGCAGCTTGGCAGGGGTTGGCAATCAGCCCCAGCATTTT | CASSLAGVGNQPQHF
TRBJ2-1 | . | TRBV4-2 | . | TGTGCCAGCAGCCAAAGGCCACTCATACCTCTAGGATTCTCCTACAATGAGCAGTTCTTC | CASSQRPLIPLGFSYNEQFF
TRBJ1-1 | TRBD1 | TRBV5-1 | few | TGCGCCAGCAGCTTGACCCCACAGGGGCTGAACACTGAAGCTTTCTTT | CASSLTPQGLNTEAFF
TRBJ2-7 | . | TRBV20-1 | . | TGCAGTGCTAGCAAGGGGCCCTGGAACTACGAGCAGTACTTC | CSASKGPWNYEQYF
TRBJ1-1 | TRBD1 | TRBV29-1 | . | TGCAGCATAGGGACAGGCCACACTGAAGCTTTCTTT | CSIGTGHTEAFF
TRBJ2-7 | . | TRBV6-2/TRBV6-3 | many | TGTGCCAGCAAACAGACACGGCGGACCTACGAGCAGTACTTC | CASKQTRRTYEQYF
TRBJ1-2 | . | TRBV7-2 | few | TGTGCCAGCAGCCTCGCCATGAGCTATGGCTACACCTTC | CASSLAMSYGYTF
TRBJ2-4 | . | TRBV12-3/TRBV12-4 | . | TGTGCCAGCAGTCCGACAGTTGCCAAAAACATTCAGTACTTC | CASSPTVAKNIQYF
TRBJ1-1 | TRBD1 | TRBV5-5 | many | TGTGCCAGCAGCCCGAATGGGAGACAGGGGACTGAAGCTTTCTTT | CASSPNGRQGTEAFF
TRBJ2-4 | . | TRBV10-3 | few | TGTGCCACCCGAGTAGGGTTTGACAAAAACATTCAGTACTTC | CATRVGFDKNIQYF
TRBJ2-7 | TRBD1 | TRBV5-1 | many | TGCGCCAGCAGGGGTGACAGGGGGGTGTACGAGCAGTACTTC | CASRGDRGVYEQYF
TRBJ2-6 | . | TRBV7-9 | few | TGTGCCAGCAGCTGGCGGACAGCGGGGGCCAACGTCCTGACTTTC | CASSWRTAGANVLTF
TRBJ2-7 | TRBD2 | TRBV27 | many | TGTGCCAGCAGCCCACGGGCTAGCGGTTTGCGGTCCCCCTACGAGCAGTACTTC | CASSPRASGLRSPYEQYF
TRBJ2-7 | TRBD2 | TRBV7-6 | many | TGTGCCAGCAGCTTAGGGACTAGCGGGACATCCTACGAGCAGTACTTC | CASSLGTSGTSYEQYF
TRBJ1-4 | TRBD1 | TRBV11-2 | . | TGTGCCAGCAGCGCAGGACAGGGGTCGAATGAAAAACTGTTTTTT | CASSAGQGSNEKLFF
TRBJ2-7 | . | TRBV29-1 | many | TGCAGCGTTGAAACCAGCAGGGGAAGGGTCGGCGAGCAGTACTTC | CSVETSRGRVGEQYF
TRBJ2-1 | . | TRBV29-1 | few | TGCAGCGTTGAGTTCTCGGAGGGGGTATTAGCCAATGAGCAGTTCTTC | CSVEFSEGVLANEQFF
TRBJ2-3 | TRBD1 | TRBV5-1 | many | TGCGCCAGCGGACATCCTAGGACAGGGGGTCTCGGGAGTTATCGCACAGATACGCAGTATTTT | CASGHPRTGGLGSYRTDTQYF
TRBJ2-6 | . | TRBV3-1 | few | TGTGCCAGCAGCCAAGATTCTCCGTACTGGAGCTCTGGGGCCAACGTCCTGATTTTC | CASSQDSPYWSSGANVLIF